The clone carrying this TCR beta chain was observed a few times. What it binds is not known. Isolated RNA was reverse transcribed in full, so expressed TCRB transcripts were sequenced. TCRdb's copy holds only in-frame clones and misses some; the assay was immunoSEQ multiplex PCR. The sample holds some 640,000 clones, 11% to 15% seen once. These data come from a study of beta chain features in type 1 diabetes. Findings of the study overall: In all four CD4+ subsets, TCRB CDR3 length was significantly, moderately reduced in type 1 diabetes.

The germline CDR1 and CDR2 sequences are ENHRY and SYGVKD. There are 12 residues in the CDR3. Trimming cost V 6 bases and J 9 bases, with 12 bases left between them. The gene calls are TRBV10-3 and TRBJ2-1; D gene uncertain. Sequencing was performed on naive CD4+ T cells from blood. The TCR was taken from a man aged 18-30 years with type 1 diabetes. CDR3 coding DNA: TGTGCCATCAGCAGGACGTTTGGTGAGCAGTTCTTC. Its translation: CAISRTFGEQFF.